This T cell receptor (beta chain) was sequenced during a study of a mutant IDH1 vaccine in newly diagnosed glioma (dated by TCRdb to the early 2020s). For the wider study: Vaccination began 4-6 weeks after radiotherapy alone, or alongside temozolomide cycles in the chemotherapy-containing groups. Of the 32 patients who were treated, around 62% were male and approximately 38% were female, and the mean age was roughly 40 years. Before enrollment, most patients had been given radiochemotherapy with temozolomide as standard therapy, while the rest had received either radiotherapy alone or temozolomide alone. The week-35 safety follow-up was designated visit V12, and the week-47 end of study was designated visit V13. Peripheral blood was collected at six visits: V03 (baseline), V05, V07, V10, V12 and V13. For exploratory analyses, approximately 23 treated patients had longitudinal TCRB deep sequencing done wherever samples were available.

The time point label corresponds to: week 35, safety follow-up. Each vaccine dose was 300 ug of a 20-mer mutant IDH1 peptide in Montanide, given subcutaneously with topical imiquimod. Patients were given eight vaccinations, in weeks 1, 3, 5, 7, 11, 15, 19 and 23, which matched visits V03 through V10. The donors had newly diagnosed IDH1-mutant astrocytomas of WHO grade 3 or 4 that showed loss of nuclear ATRX. The samples were drawn from NOA16, a multicentre, single-arm, open-label phase I trial in Germany that tested a mutant IDH1 peptide vaccine in humans for the first time. Genomic DNA for TCRB sequencing was extracted from EDTA blood using the DNeasy Blood and Tissue Kit. What the study reported, not specific to this receptor: Changes in the top peripheral T cell clonotypes picked up by TCRB sequencing did not appear to be linked to pseudoprogression. The authors noted that analyses of patient blood samples could not be reproduced because of sample limitations. Immune responses induced by the vaccine were seen in roughly 92% of patients across multiple MHC alleles. PBMC samples for TCRB deep sequencing were selected based on availability.

In its sample, this clone was seen a few times. What this receptor recognizes is not known. Base qualities are not at hand, and no much larger clone is one base apart. V is clipped by 4 bases and J by 8 bases, and the sequence between their germline boundaries is 18 bases long. Inclusive of the bounding cysteine and phenylalanine, the CDR3 is 14 residues long. Just the 42-base CDR3 DNA is kept, in frame starting at base 1. The germline V gene encodes CDR1 SGHNT and CDR2 YYREEE (reference sequence). Receptor amplification or capture employed the immunoSEQ multiplex PCR assay. The hsTCRB Kit was used according to the manufacturer's protocol to amplify rearranged TCR beta chain sequences. Sequencing of TCRB libraries was carried out on an Illumina MiSeq. Processing in the source paper ran as follows. The proprietary platform of the kit vendor was used for demultiplexing, trimming and gene mapping. TCRdb limited this immuneACCESS table to in-frame rearrangements with V and J called. A share of clones is missing; checked studies link under half to unresolved V genes, and the rest is unexplained. From that table come the V and J calls and clone size; the DNA was used to work out D and trimming. Counted in this sample were about 66,000 clones; about 74% of them appeared once. The leading ten clones occupy approximately 4.8% of the sample.

The clonotype comes from a man aged 50-59 years with glioma. This chain is built from TRBV5-4 and TRBJ1-2; tentative D gene TRBD1, with 6 bases matching. The specimen comprised PBMCs, sampled from a glioma patient whose treatment included an IDH1 peptide vaccine. The CDR3 corresponds to CASSLEQGLGGYTF. The base sequence is TGTGCCAGCAGCCTAGAACAGGGCTTAGGGGGCTACACCTTC.